This is a list of T cell receptor beta chains from one sample in a study of blood T cell repertoires in COVID-19. Libraries were prepared by immunoSEQ multiplex PCR; TCRdb keeps only in-frame clonotypes and omits some of them. The data hold 200,000 or so clones, with roughly 80% observed a single time. Material for sequencing was peripheral blood. These receptors were taken from a human donor in a cohort sampled during active COVID-19. Each CDR3 is given with its conserved first and last residue. The order of the fields is V gene, clone size, D gene, J gene, CDR3 DNA, CDR3 protein. A D gene is named only where the DNA matches it firmly. Expanded clones are given a class, and other clones once, few, many or no size at all.

v_call: TRBV5-6
clone_size: few
d_call: TRBD2
j_call: TRBJ2-7
cdr3_nt: TGTGCCAGCAGCCCCGGACTAGACCGATTCTACGAGCAGTACTTC
cdr3_aa: CASSPGLDRFYEQYF

v_call: TRBV4-3
clone_size: NA
d_call: NA
j_call: TRBJ2-7
cdr3_nt: TGCGCCAGCAGCCAAGATCTGGAGCAGGGGGGAGTCGAGCAGTACTTC
cdr3_aa: CASSQDLEQGGVEQYF

v_call: TRBV18
clone_size: NA
d_call: TRBD1
j_call: TRBJ1-2
cdr3_nt: TGTGCCAGCTCATCGGGACAGGGACAGGGTGGCTACACCTTC
cdr3_aa: CASSSGQGQGGYTF

v_call: TRBV19
clone_size: NA
d_call: TRBD1
j_call: TRBJ1-2
cdr3_nt: TGTGCCAGTAGTGGACAGGGGTTCTATGGCTACACCTTC
cdr3_aa: CASSGQGFYGYTF

v_call: TRBV6-5
clone_size: NA
d_call: NA
j_call: TRBJ1-1
cdr3_nt: TGTGCCAGCAGATCTCGGAACACTGAAGCTTTCTTT
cdr3_aa: CASRSRNTEAFF

v_call: TRBV18
clone_size: NA
d_call: TRBD2
j_call: TRBJ2-7
cdr3_nt: TGTGCCAGCTCACTCGAGCCGGGACTAAACTACGAGCAGTACTTC
cdr3_aa: CASSLEPGLNYEQYF

v_call: TRBV6-2/TRBV6-3
clone_size: NA
d_call: NA
j_call: TRBJ1-1
cdr3_nt: TGTGCCAGCAGTTTAAACAGCCACACTGAAGCTTTCTTT
cdr3_aa: CASSLNSHTEAFF

v_call: TRBV19
clone_size: NA
d_call: NA
j_call: TRBJ1-1
cdr3_nt: TGTGCCAGTAGTACGACAGGTGAAGCTTTCTTT
cdr3_aa: CASSTTGEAFF

v_call: TRBV11-2
clone_size: NA
d_call: NA
j_call: TRBJ2-3
cdr3_nt: TGTGCCAGCACCCTCCTCCCCTGGACTCCTCGTCGTTCAGATACGCAGTATTTT
cdr3_aa: CASTLLPWTPRRSDTQYF

v_call: TRBV27
clone_size: NA
d_call: NA
j_call: TRBJ2-3
cdr3_nt: TGTGCCAGCAGGCGGGACTTCCCCACAGATACGCAGTATTTT
cdr3_aa: CASRRDFPTDTQYF

v_call: TRBV7-9
clone_size: NA
d_call: NA
j_call: TRBJ1-2
cdr3_nt: TGTGCCAGCAGCCTGCGACGGGATGGCTACACCTTC
cdr3_aa: CASSLRRDGYTF

v_call: TRBV9
clone_size: NA
d_call: NA
j_call: TRBJ2-2
cdr3_nt: TGTGCCAGCAGCGTATCCCCCCCTGGGACTTCTCGCTTAGGGACCGGGGAGCTGTTTTTT
cdr3_aa: CASSVSPPGTSRLGTGELFF

v_call: TRBV2
clone_size: few
d_call: NA
j_call: TRBJ2-1
cdr3_nt: TGTGCCAGCAGTGGGAGAAGCTCCTACAATGAGCAGTTCTTC
cdr3_aa: CASSGRSSYNEQFF

v_call: TRBV5-6
clone_size: NA
d_call: NA
j_call: TRBJ1-2
cdr3_nt: TGTGCCAGCAGCTTTCAAGGAGCTAACTATGGCTACACCTTC
cdr3_aa: CASSFQGANYGYTF

v_call: TRBV11-3
clone_size: NA
d_call: NA
j_call: TRBJ2-2
cdr3_nt: TGTGCCAGCAGCAGAGGTGACGGGGAGCTGTTTTTT
cdr3_aa: CASSRGDGELFF

v_call: TRBV4-3
clone_size: NA
d_call: TRBD2
j_call: TRBJ2-1
cdr3_nt: TGCGCCAGCAGCCAAGATAAGGCTAGCGGATACTCCTACAATGAGCAGTTCTTC
cdr3_aa: CASSQDKASGYSYNEQFF

v_call: TRBV5-6
clone_size: once
d_call: TRBD1
j_call: TRBJ1-2
cdr3_nt: TGTGCCAGCAGCCCCGAGGGGGCTCCCTATGGCTACACCTTC
cdr3_aa: CASSPEGAPYGYTF

v_call: TRBV7-9
clone_size: NA
d_call: NA
j_call: TRBJ2-7
cdr3_nt: TGTGCCAGCAGCTCCTCAGGGGCGGAGCAGTACTTC
cdr3_aa: CASSSSGAEQYF

v_call: TRBV5-1
clone_size: NA
d_call: NA
j_call: TRBJ2-7
cdr3_nt: TGCGCCAGCAGCCCAGGACACCGGGACACCTACGAGCAGTACTTC
cdr3_aa: CASSPGHRDTYEQYF

v_call: TRBV15
clone_size: NA
d_call: TRBD2
j_call: TRBJ2-5
cdr3_nt: TGTGCCACCAGCAGAGATTTACTAGCGGGAGGGATCTCGGGTAGGGCCCAGTACTTC
cdr3_aa: CATSRDLLAGGISGRAQYF

v_call: TRBV28
clone_size: NA
d_call: TRBD2
j_call: TRBJ2-3
cdr3_nt: TGTGCCAGCAGCATAGCGGGAGGGCCTGTAGATACGCAGTATTTT
cdr3_aa: CASSIAGGPVDTQYF

v_call: TRBV7-2
clone_size: NA
d_call: NA
j_call: TRBJ1-5
cdr3_nt: TGTGCCAGCAGCTTACGGGGGGATAGGGGTCAGCCCCAGCATTTT
cdr3_aa: CASSLRGDRGQPQHF

v_call: TRBV7-2
clone_size: few
d_call: TRBD2
j_call: TRBJ2-7
cdr3_nt: TGTGCCAGCAGCTTAGGGTTAGCGGGAGAGTACCCCTACGAGCAGTACTTC
cdr3_aa: CASSLGLAGEYPYEQYF

v_call: TRBV9
clone_size: once
d_call: NA
j_call: TRBJ2-1
cdr3_nt: TGTGCCAGCAGCCCAGGACCGCTCCCCGGGAGTGAGCAGTTCTTC
cdr3_aa: CASSPGPLPGSEQFF

v_call: TRBV24-1
clone_size: once
d_call: TRBD1
j_call: TRBJ1-2
cdr3_nt: TGTGCCACCAGTGACCCGGGACAGGCTAACTATGGCTACACCTTC
cdr3_aa: CATSDPGQANYGYTF

v_call: TRBV7-9
clone_size: NA
d_call: TRBD1
j_call: TRBJ2-5
cdr3_nt: TGTGCCAGCCGAAGCGGACAGGGAAGGGCGGAGACCCAGTACTTC
cdr3_aa: CASRSGQGRAETQYF

v_call: TRBV15
clone_size: NA
d_call: TRBD1
j_call: TRBJ1-4
cdr3_nt: TGTGCCACCTCTAATCCCCGGGACAGGACTAATGAAAAACTGTTTTTT
cdr3_aa: CATSNPRDRTNEKLFF

v_call: TRBV27
clone_size: NA
d_call: NA
j_call: TRBJ2-7
cdr3_nt: TGTGCCAGCAGGACAAAGTCCCACGAGCAGTACTTC
cdr3_aa: CASRTKSHEQYF

v_call: TRBV4-1
clone_size: once
d_call: TRBD1
j_call: TRBJ2-7
cdr3_nt: TGCGCCAGCAGCCAATGGGACAGGGGGTCCTACGAGCAGTACTTC
cdr3_aa: CASSQWDRGSYEQYF

v_call: TRBV29-1
clone_size: NA
d_call: TRBD1
j_call: TRBJ2-7
cdr3_nt: TGCAGCGTTTTAAAGACAGGGGGCTCCGAGCAGTACTTC
cdr3_aa: CSVLKTGGSEQYF

v_call: TRBV28
clone_size: NA
d_call: NA
j_call: TRBJ2-7
cdr3_nt: TGTGCCAGCAGTACCAGGTCCTCCGAGCAGTACTTC
cdr3_aa: CASSTRSSEQYF

v_call: TRBV21-1
clone_size: NA
d_call: NA
j_call: TRBJ2-2
cdr3_nt: TGTGCCAGCAGCCCGAAGCTAGTTAGCACCGGGGAGCTGTTTTTT
cdr3_aa: CASSPKLVSTGELFF

v_call: TRBV7-9
clone_size: NA
d_call: TRBD1
j_call: TRBJ1-5
cdr3_nt: TGTGCCAGCAGCTTCCAGGGGGCGGATCAGCCCCAGCATTTT
cdr3_aa: CASSFQGADQPQHF

v_call: TRBV9
clone_size: NA
d_call: TRBD2
j_call: TRBJ2-5
cdr3_nt: TGTGCCAGCAGCGTAGCGGCGGGAGGGCAAGAGACCCAGTACTTC
cdr3_aa: CASSVAAGGQETQYF

v_call: TRBV7-2
clone_size: NA
d_call: NA
j_call: TRBJ1-1
cdr3_nt: TGTGCCAGCACCCAGGGACACGCTAACACTGAAGCTTTCTTT
cdr3_aa: CASTQGHANTEAFF

v_call: TRBV7-2
clone_size: NA
d_call: NA
j_call: TRBJ1-1
cdr3_nt: TGTGCCAGCAGCTTAGAATCGGACGGAGGGACTGAAGCTTTCTTT
cdr3_aa: CASSLESDGGTEAFF

v_call: TRBV7-2
clone_size: NA
d_call: NA
j_call: TRBJ1-5
cdr3_nt: TGTGCCAGCAGCCCCGGTCGGGGGGTCTTAAATCAGCCCCAGCATTTT
cdr3_aa: CASSPGRGVLNQPQHF

v_call: TRBV7-3
clone_size: NA
d_call: NA
j_call: TRBJ2-5
cdr3_nt: TGTGCCAGCAGCTTAACTTTACGGGAGACCCAGTACTTC
cdr3_aa: CASSLTLRETQYF

v_call: TRBV5-4
clone_size: NA
d_call: TRBD2
j_call: TRBJ2-4
cdr3_nt: TGTGCCAGCAGCCTTGACCGAGGACTAGCAGGCATTCAGTACTTC
cdr3_aa: CASSLDRGLAGIQYF

v_call: TRBV19
clone_size: NA
d_call: NA
j_call: TRBJ1-1
cdr3_nt: TGTGCCAGTAGTCCCACCCCAGGGCCAGGCACTGAAGCTTTCTTT
cdr3_aa: CASSPTPGPGTEAFF

v_call: TRBV2
clone_size: few
d_call: NA
j_call: TRBJ2-1
cdr3_nt: TGTGCCAGCAGTGATGGCAGGGTGTCCTACAATGAGCAGTTCTTC
cdr3_aa: CASSDGRVSYNEQFF

v_call: TRBV6-5
clone_size: NA
d_call: NA
j_call: TRBJ1-2
cdr3_nt: TGTGCCAGCAGTCCGCAGGGAATCTATGGCTACACCTTC
cdr3_aa: CASSPQGIYGYTF

v_call: TRBV6-2/TRBV6-3
clone_size: NA
d_call: TRBD1
j_call: TRBJ2-7
cdr3_nt: TGTGCCAGCAGTGCCGGACAGGGGGCTAGCTACGAGCAGTACTTC
cdr3_aa: CASSAGQGASYEQYF

v_call: TRBV7-2
clone_size: NA
d_call: TRBD1
j_call: TRBJ1-4
cdr3_nt: TGTGCCAGCAGCTTGTACTTAACCGGGACAGGGAGGGAAAAACTGTTTTTT
cdr3_aa: CASSLYLTGTGREKLFF